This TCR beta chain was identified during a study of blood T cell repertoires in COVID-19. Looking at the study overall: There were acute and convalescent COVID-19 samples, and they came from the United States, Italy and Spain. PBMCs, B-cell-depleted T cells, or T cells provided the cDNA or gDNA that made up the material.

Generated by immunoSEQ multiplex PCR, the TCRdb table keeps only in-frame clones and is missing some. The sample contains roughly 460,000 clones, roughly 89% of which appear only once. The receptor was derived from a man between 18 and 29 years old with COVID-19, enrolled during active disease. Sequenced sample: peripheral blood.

CDR3 DNA sequence: TGTGCCAGCAGTCCAACGGGGGTCGTAGGTGAAAAACTGTTTTTT. This gives the protein CASSPTGVVGEKLFF. This sequence joins TRBV6-5 and TRBJ1-4; a possible D gene is TRBD1 (5 bases). The CDR3 is 15 residues long. Germline lookup yields CDR1 MNHEY and CDR2 SVGAGI. The V end was cut by 5 bases, the J end by 7 bases, with 17 bases between.